This is a list of T cell receptor beta chains from one sample in a study of tumor and adjacent non-tumor tissue in lung cancer. TCRdb ran MiXCR on the multiplex PCR reads and lists one entry per CDR3 protein. Found here are about 98,000 distinct CDR3 sequences, approximately 80% of them singletons; the top ten hold about 30%. The sequenced sample was distant non-tumor lung tissue. These receptors were collected from a man aged 55 to 69 with small cell lung cancer. Both conserved end residues are part of each CDR3. Each record gives: J gene, clone size, D gene, V gene, CDR3 protein, CDR3 DNA. A D gene is named only where the DNA matches it firmly. Clone size is shown for a subset of rows, as once, few, many or a class of expanded clone.

TRBJ2-7	-	TRBD1	TRBV4-1	CPSSPRLTGTYEQYF	TGCCCCAGCAGCCCCCGCCTGACAGGGACCTACGAGCAGTACTTC
TRBJ2-7	-	-	TRBV28	CVSSAGGGRYEQYF	TGTGTCAGCAGTGCTGGAGGGGGCAGGTACGAGCAGTACTTC
TRBJ2-2	-	-	TRBV6-5	CTSSYSKPRVRTGDLFF	TGTACCAGCAGTTACTCGAAACCGCGGGTTCGCACCGGGGACCTGTTTTTT
TRBJ2-2	medium-sized	TRBD2	TRBV4-2	CASNGLYAGDDTGELFF	TGTGCCAGCAACGGCCTCTATGCGGGAGACGACACCGGGGAGCTGTTTTTT
TRBJ1-1	-	-	TRBV5-5	CAISSRHRMGTEAFF	TGTGCCATCAGCTCGAGGCACAGGATGGGAACTGAAGCTTTCTTT
TRBJ1-1	many	-	TRBV28	CASTSFTEAFF	TGTGCCAGCACTTCTTTCACTGAAGCTTTCTTT
TRBJ2-1	-	-	TRBV4-1	CVSSAGPERFF	TGCGTCAGCAGCGCAGGGCCAGAGCGGTTCTTC
TRBJ2-7	-	-	TRBV6-2/TRBV6-3	CASKIVGAPMEHNF	TGTGCCAGCAAGATAGTGGGAGCCCCTATGGAGCATAACTTC
TRBJ2-2	-	TRBD2	TRBV28	CASSHRESGVLFF	TGTGCCAGCTCCCACCGGGAGAGCGGGGTGCTGTTTTTT
TRBJ2-1	-	-	TRBV12-3/TRBV12-4	CANSSGPGKVFF	TGTGCCAACAGTTCAGGGCCTGGAAAAGTGTTCTTC
TRBJ2-1	once	-	TRBV11-2	CASSLEARLVEHFF	TGTGCCAGCAGTTTAGAGGCAAGGTTGGTTGAGCATTTCTTC
TRBJ2-1	many	TRBD2	TRBV6-2/TRBV6-3	CASRGLADYNEQFF	TGTGCCAGCAGAGGACTAGCGGACTACAATGAGCAGTTCTTC
TRBJ2-3	-	TRBD2	TRBV11-2	CASSPEAGGGTDTRYF	TGTGCCAGCAGTCCGGAGGCGGGAGGGGGAACAGATACGCGGTATTTT
TRBJ1-2	many	TRBD1	TRBV28	CASTTWGQGNYGYTF	TGTGCCAGCACCACGTGGGGACAGGGGAACTATGGCTACACCTTC
TRBJ1-1	-	-	TRBV5-5	CAGSPRIMGAGTEAFF	TGTGCCGGCAGCCCCCGCATCATGGGGGCGGGTACTGAAGCTTTCTTT
TRBJ2-1	-	TRBD2	TRBV4-2	CASRQVSGKGVGEQFF	TGTGCCAGCAGGCAAGTCAGCGGGAAAGGGGTCGGTGAGCAGTTCTTC
TRBJ1-3	many	-	TRBV12-3/TRBV12-4	CASSGQIGNTIYF	TGTGCCAGCAGTGGTCAGATTGGAAACACCATATATTTT
TRBJ2-1	-	TRBD2	TRBV6-6	CASTRLAGDSTGQFF	TGTGCCAGCACCAGACTAGCGGGAGATTCAACTGGGCAGTTCTTC
TRBJ2-5	-	-	TRBV11-3	CASSFGLGGAQYF	TGTGCCAGCAGCTTTGGACTAGGGGGTGCGCAGTACTTC
TRBJ1-2	-	-	TRBV10-2	CTRSPPRGFYGYTF	TGCACCAGAAGCCCCCCCCGCGGGTTCTATGGCTACACCTTC
TRBJ1-5	-	-	TRBV4-2	CASSRRQGIDNQSQHF	TGTGCCAGCAGCCGGCGTCAGGGTATAGACAATCAGTCCCAGCATTTT
TRBJ2-7	-	-	TRBV20-1	CSVRSGLGQKQYF	TGTAGTGTTAGATCCGGACTCGGGCAAAAGCAGTACTTC
TRBJ2-3	medium-sized	-	TRBV11-2	CASRRQGTDTQYF	TGTGCCAGCAGGCGACAAGGCACAGATACGCAGTATTTT
TRBJ2-1	-	-	TRBV6-2/TRBV6-3	CASNLRAGGSYNEQFF	TGTGCCAGCAACCTCCGAGCAGGAGGTTCCTACAATGAGCAGTTCTTC
TRBJ2-5	-	-	TRBV29-1	CSVALTADTQYF	TGCAGCGTTGCGCTGACAGCAGACACCCAGTACTTC
TRBJ1-2	-	-	TRBV4-1	CVSSQDEQGCYGYTF	TGCGTCAGCAGCCAAGATGAACAGGGTTGTTATGGCTACACCTTC